These 30 T cell receptor beta chains came from one sample sequenced in a study of shared clonotypes between healthy human individuals. Profiled with immunoSEQ multiplex PCR; TCRdb holds only in-frame clones, not every one. This table holds 2 million to 3 million clones, around 90% found once. The material sequenced was naive CD4+ T cells sorted from blood. The subset here: CD45RA+ positively selected. The source of these receptors is a young man in good health.

The CDR3 here is CASSQEGTGDVAQYF. In DNA, the CDR3 is TGTGCCAGCAGCCAAGAGGGGACAGGGGATGTTGCCCAGTACTTC. The rearrangement joins TRBV14 to TRBJ2-5; the match to TRBD1 covers 10 bases. The CDR3 is 15 residues long. The germline CDR1 and CDR2 sequences are SGHDN and FVKESK. J lost 9 bases, V lost 0 bases, and 7 bases had no gene match. The complete variable domain, with remaining parts taken from reference TRBV14 and TRBJ2-5, reads EAGVTQFPSHSVIEKGQTVTLRCDPISGHDNLYWYRRVMGKEIKFLLHFVKESKQDESGMPNNRFLAERTGGTYSTLKVQPAELEDSGVYFCASSQEGTGDVAQYFGPGTRLLVL.

This clone was detected only a few times. The DNA for the CDR3 is TGCGCCAGCAGCCAAGATGTGAGTGTCAATCAGCCCCAGCATTTT. Residues: CASSQDVSVNQPQHF. This rearrangement joins TRBV4-1 to TRBJ1-5; D is uncertain. This CDR3 is 15 amino acids long. Trimming shortened V by 0 bases and J by 3 bases, and 9 bases separated the two germline ends. Germline CDR1 and CDR2: MGHRA and YSYEKL.

V usage is TRBV5-4 and J usage is TRBJ1-4; weak D call: TRBD1 (6 bases). Germline CDR1 is SGHNT and CDR2 is YYREEE (reference sequence). The CDR3 contains 14 residues. V lost 2 bases and J lost 3, with 8 bases in between. The CDR3 protein is CASSLGQPNEKLFF. CDR3 coding DNA: TGTGCCAGCAGCTTAGGACAGCCTAATGAAAAACTGTTTTTT.

The V gene is TRBV6-1, the J gene TRBJ1-1, with D unclear. CDR3 size: 11 residues. Trimming removed 10 bases at V and 4 bases at J, with 10 bases between. CDR1 and CDR2 from the germline V gene are MNHNS and SASEGT. CDR3 coding DNA: TGTGCCACCACCATGGGCACTGAAGCTTTCTTT. This sequence encodes CATTMGTEAFF.

The gene calls are TRBV5-1 and TRBJ1-6; 8 bases align to TRBD1. The trim removed 4 bases at V and 5 bases at J, leaving 8 bases unmatched. The CDR3 loop spans 16 amino acids. Germline CDR1 SGHRS, CDR2 YFSETQ. DNA for the CDR3: TGCGCCAGCAGCAGCCTGATACAGGGGGATAATTCACCCCTCCACTTT. It encodes CASSSLIQGDNSPLHF. The entire variable domain, with the rest obtained from reference TRBV5-1 and TRBJ1-6, is as follows: KAGVTQTPRYLIKTRGQQVTLSCSPISGHRSVSWYQQTPGQGLQFLFEYFSETQRNKGNFPGRFSGRQFSNSRSEMNVSTLELGDSALYLCASSSLIQGDNSPLHFGNGTRLTVT.

Details on this clone: At the DNA level, this CDR3 is encoded by other sequences in the same sample as well. The V gene is TRBV19, the J gene TRBJ2-5; weak D call: TRBD2 (5 bases). The CDR3 totals 13 residues. Looked up from germline, CDR1 is LNHDA and CDR2 is SQIVND (reference sequence). Trimming cost V 1 base and J 4 bases, with 7 bases left between them. The CDR3 coding sequence is TGTGCCAGTAGTATAGGTCGGGGAGAGACCCAGTACTTC. Protein: CASSIGRGETQYF.

This chain uses TRBV14 with TRBJ2-3, with 9 positions matching TRBD2. The trim removed 4 bases at V and 3 bases at J, leaving 8 bases unmatched. CDR3 length: 16 amino acids. The germline CDR1 and CDR2 sequences are SGHDN and FVKESK. CDR3 nucleotide sequence: TGTGCCAGCAGCCGACCGACTAGCGGTACGACAGATACGCAGTATTTT. Protein: CASSRPTSGTTDTQYF.

This chain joins TRBV28 and TRBJ2-3; the D is unclear. CDR3 size: 13 residues. Trimming removed 3 bases from V and 4 bases from J, with 8 bases in between. Germline V gene sequence: CDR1 MDHEN, CDR2 SYDVKM. In DNA form, the CDR3 reads TGTGCCAGCAGTTTTCTCGTCCCAGATACGCAGTATTTT. This codes for CASSFLVPDTQYF.

This clone turned up a few times. The identical CDR3 is also encoded by other nucleotide sequences in the sample. This chain connects TRBV7-9 to TRBJ1-1; D unresolved. Germline values: CDR1 SEHNR, CDR2 FQNEAQ (reference sequence). V lost 3 bases and J lost 4, with 6 bases in between. The CDR3 consists of 12 residues. CDR3 in DNA: TGTGCCAGCAGCTTCGTAGGCACTGAAGCTTTCTTT. Its protein product is CASSFVGTEAFF.

The gene calls are TRBV6-1 and TRBJ2-7; TRBD2 aligns across 8 bases. The V gene's germline CDR1 is MNHNS and CDR2 SASEGT. CDR3 length: 13 amino acids. Here the CDR3 reads CAQQREGRYEQYF. In DNA, the CDR3 is TGTGCTCAGCAACGGGAGGGGCGATACGAGCAGTACTTC.

This clone was observed a single time. The chain combines TRBV5-1 with TRBJ1-2, with 8 bases fitting TRBD1. CDR3 length equals 15 residues. Trimming at V came to 2 bases and at J to 3 bases, leaving 6 bases not matched to a gene. Germline V gene data show CDR1 as SGHRS and CDR2 as YFSETQ. The CDR3 sequence: CASSFPQQGDYGYTF. The CDR3 nucleotides read TGCGCCAGCAGCTTCCCCCAACAGGGGGACTATGGCTACACCTTC.

The chain carries TRBV7-2 and TRBJ2-5; 11 bases line up with TRBD2. Unmatched junction bases numbered 9, after V lost 3 bases and J lost 3 bases. CDR1 SGHTA and CDR2 FQGNSA come from the germline V gene. This CDR3 is 17 amino acids long. Here the CDR3 reads CASSFYLAGGSKETQYF. The CDR3 bases are TGTGCCAGCAGCTTTTATTTAGCGGGAGGGTCTAAAGAGACCCAGTACTTC.

The chain uses TRBV10-2 and TRBJ2-3; 9 bases are a match to TRBD1. Trimming cost V 6 bases and J 6 bases; bases outside gene matches: 10. The length of the CDR3 is 15 residues. The germline V gene encodes CDR1 WSHSY and CDR2 SAAADI. CDR3 sequence (DNA): TGCGCCAGCAGACCCGGGACAGGGTTAGCCGATACGCAGTATTTT. Its translation is CASRPGTGLADTQYF.

This chain connects TRBV5-8 to TRBJ1-4, with 8 bases aligning to TRBD1. CDR1 and CDR2 (germline): SGHTS, YDEGEE. J was trimmed by 7 bases and V by 3 bases; bases with no gene match: 11. This CDR3 is built from 16 residues. CDR3 sequence (DNA): TGTGCCAGCAGCTCGTTCCAGGGGGCGCGGGGTGAAAAACTGTTTTTT. Encoded protein: CASSSFQGARGEKLFF. The whole variable domain, remainder taken from reference TRBV5-8 and TRBJ1-4, is EAGVTQSPTHLIKTRGQQATLRCSPISGHTSVYWYQQALGLGLQFLLWYDEGEERNRGNFPPRFSGRQFPNYSSELNVNALELEDSALYLCASSSFQGARGEKLFFGSGTQLSVL.

The rearrangement joins TRBV7-2 to TRBJ2-5, with a possible D match to TRBD1 (6 bases). CDR1 and CDR2 from the germline V gene are SGHTA and FQGNSA. V lost 6 bases to trimming and J lost 0 bases, with 14 bases between them. The CDR3 length is 15 residues. The CDR3 DNA sequence: TGTGCCAGCAGTTTCAGGGGCCTGTACCAAGAGACCCAGTACTTC. Translation gives CASSFRGLYQETQYF.

Of note for this clone: This specimen includes other DNA sequences encoding the same CDR3. The chain recombines TRBV5-6 with TRBJ1-2; D is undetermined. Trimming removed 0 bases at V and 8 bases at J, with 5 bases between. Germline V gene lookup returns CDR1 SGHDT and CDR2 YYEEEE. CDR3 length equals 11 residues. The CDR3 DNA follows: TGTGCCAGCAGCTTGGTGGGAGGCTACACCTTC. It yields the protein CASSLVGGYTF.

The chain has TRBV7-2 and TRBJ1-5, with D perhaps matching TRBD1 (5 bases). This CDR3 region has 15 residues. V lost 5 bases and J lost 3, with 14 bases in between. Germline lookup yields CDR1 SGHTA and CDR2 FQGNSA. As DNA, the CDR3 is TGTGCCAGCAGCACCCTTCAGGGCTACAATCAGCCCCAGCATTTT. Translated, it gives CASSTLQGYNQPQHF.

The V gene is TRBV5-6, the J gene TRBJ2-1; the D is unclear. The ends were cut back, 1 base at V and 5 bases at J, with 1 base in the middle. In germline, CDR1 is SGHDT, CDR2 YYEEEE. This CDR3 spans 11 amino acids. CDR3 residues: CASSLNNEQFF. The CDR3 DNA sequence: TGTGCCAGCAGCTTGAACAATGAGCAGTTCTTC.

The genes are TRBV9 and TRBJ2-2, with a weak D call TRBD2 (7 bases). The CDR3 loop spans 16 amino acids. Germline lookup yields CDR1 SGDLS and CDR2 YYNGEE. V lost 1 base and J lost 3, with 13 bases in between. In nucleotides, the CDR3 is TGTGCCAGCAGCGTAAGGGGGGGAACGGACACCGGGGAGCTGTTTTTT. Its translation is CASSVRGGTDTGELFF.

The gene calls are TRBV5-6 and TRBJ1-1, with TRBD1 identical over 8 bases. The CDR3 is 18 residues long. Germline V gene sequence: CDR1 SGHDT, CDR2 YYEEEE. Unmatched junction bases numbered 14, after V lost 4 bases and J lost 0 bases. CDR3 amino acids: CASSASGGQFLMNTEAFF. As DNA, the CDR3 is TGTGCCAGCAGCGCGTCAGGGGGCCAGTTTTTAATGAACACTGAAGCTTTCTTT.

As for this clone: Other DNA sequences in the sample encode the same CDR3. The chain joins TRBV2 to TRBJ2-5; no clear D. Germline CDR1 reads SNHLY; CDR2 reads FYNNEI. The CDR3 runs to 11 residues. Trimming pared 4 bases from V and 5 bases from J, leaving 5 bases between. The CDR3 coding sequence is TGTGCCAGCAGTGCTCAGGAGACCCAGTACTTC. As protein: CASSAQETQYF.

The sample holds one count of this clone. The gene calls are TRBV5-5 and TRBJ2-2; D may be TRBD1 (5 bases). In germline, CDR1 is SGHKS, CDR2 YYEKEE (reference sequence). CDR3 length: 14 residues. The V end lost 2 bases, the J end lost 7 bases, and 12 bases lay between the germline ends. CDR3 residues: CASSFTGGDGELFF. The DNA of the CDR3 is TGTGCCAGCAGCTTTACAGGTGGGGACGGGGAGCTGTTTTTT.

The genes are TRBV5-4 and TRBJ2-3, with D perhaps TRBD1 or TRBD2 (5 bases each). This CDR3 contains 15 residues. Trimming left V 4 bases short and J 7 bases short, with 19 bases between. The germline CDR1 and CDR2 sequences are SGHNT and YYREEE (reference sequence). DNA for the CDR3: TGTGCCAGCAGCCGGAACGGGGCGACATCCTATACGCAGTATTTT. Translating gives CASSRNGATSYTQYF. Complete variable domain (other parts from reference TRBV5-4 and TRBJ2-3): ETGVTQSPTHLIKTRGQQVTLRCSSQSGHNTVSWYQQALGQGPQFIFQYYREEENGRGNFPPRFSGLQFPNYSSELNVNALELDDSALYLCASSRNGATSYTQYFGPGTRLTVL.

The chain is built from TRBV7-3 and TRBJ1-1; D unclear. The CDR3 sequence is 13 residues long. Germline CDR1 SGHTA, CDR2 FQGTGA. Trimming took off 4 bases at V and 1 base at J, with 7 bases between the two ends. Here the CDR3 reads CASSSRQNTEAFF. CDR3 DNA: TGTGCCAGCAGCTCCCGACAGAACACTGAAGCTTTCTTT.

CDR3 coding DNA: TGCAGTGCTATGGGGCTGGAGACCCAGTACTTC. Translated: CSAMGLETQYF. The chain couples TRBV20-1 to TRBJ2-5; maybe TRBD1 (5 bases). V lost 4 bases and J lost 5, with 8 bases in between. Germline CDR1 and CDR2: DFQATT and SNEGSKA (reference sequence). The length of the CDR3 is 11 residues.

J is TRBJ2-1 and V is TRBV5-1, with D perhaps matching TRBD1 (5 bases). V lost 0 bases and J 7 bases, leaving 14 bases between the germline ends. CDR1 and CDR2 (germline): SGHRS, YFSETQ. The CDR3 is 15 residues long. The CDR3 region is CASSLGQPPRNEQFF. The CDR3 nucleotides are TGCGCCAGCAGCTTGGGACAGCCCCCTCGGAATGAGCAGTTCTTC.

In DNA, the CDR3 is TGTGCCAGCAGCCCCGCTGGGAGCCCATCCTACGAGCAGTACTTC. This translates into CASSPAGSPSYEQYF. The V gene is TRBV6-5, the J gene TRBJ2-7, with a weak D call TRBD2 (5 bases). Trimming took off 6 bases at V and 1 base at J, with 16 bases between the two ends. Germline V gene lookup returns CDR1 MNHEY and CDR2 SVGAGI. The CDR3 is 15 residues long.

Of note for this clone: Other DNA variants within this sample encode the same CDR3. V and J are TRBV18 and TRBJ1-1; TRBD1 might be the D (6 bases). Trimming pared 5 bases from V and 1 base from J, leaving 8 bases between. This CDR3 is 13 amino acids long. Germline V gene lookup returns CDR1 KGHSH and CDR2 LQKENI. CDR3 sequence (DNA): TGTGCCAGCTCATCGGACAGGAACACTGAAGCTTTCTTT. This encodes CASSSDRNTEAFF.

The rearrangement uses TRBV6-1 and TRBJ1-2; D is unresolved. The germline CDR1 and CDR2 sequences are MNHNS and SASEGT. V was cut by 4 bases and J by 3 bases, with 9 bases left in between. The CDR3 covers 13 residues. The CDR3 DNA reads as TGTGCCAGCAGTGTAAGTGAGGACTATGGCTACACCTTC. It translates to CASSVSEDYGYTF.

In its sample, this clone was seen once. The rearrangement uses TRBV20-1 and TRBJ1-1; D gene unclear. The V end was cut by 0 bases, the J end by 11 bases, with 10 bases between. This CDR3 has 11 amino acids. The germline V gene has CDR1 DFQATT and CDR2 SNEGSKA (reference sequence). The DNA for the CDR3 is TGCAGTGCTAGAGATGCGGGTAGGGCTTTCTTT. Its protein is CSARDAGRAFF.